These 28 T cell receptor beta chains were sequenced from one sample in a study of control samples from healthy donors and cancer patients. Profiled with immunoSEQ multiplex PCR; TCRdb holds only in-frame clones, not every one. The table includes tens of thousands of clones, under 90% detected once. The specimen sequenced was PBMCs. All receptors derive from a woman aged 45-65 years with colorectal cancer.

V is TRBV5-4 and J is TRBJ1-1, with a possible D match to TRBD1 (5 bases). Looked up from germline, CDR1 is SGHNT and CDR2 is YYREEE (reference sequence). V lost 4 bases to trimming and J lost 5 bases, with 18 bases between them. CDR3 length equals 15 residues. CDR3 nucleotides: TGTGCCAGCAGCCCGTCAGTCGGGGGTCGGACTGAAGCTTTCTTT. Translation: CASSPSVGGRTEAFF.

The chain links TRBV28 to TRBJ1-2; no firm D call. The CDR3 length is 12 residues. Germline V CDR1 and CDR2: MDHEN, SYDVKM. The V gene lost 6 bases and the J gene lost 2 bases, with 7 bases spanning the gap. CDR3 coding DNA: TGTGCCAGCAGCCCTCGCAACTATGGCTACACCTTC. Protein: CASSPRNYGYTF.

The CDR3 loop is CASSPRQGLSSYEQYV. For the CDR3, the DNA is TGTGCCAGCAGCCCACGACAGGGACTCAGCTCCTACGAGCAGTACGTC. The chain carries TRBV9 and TRBJ2-7; perhaps TRBD1 as D (7 bases). Germline lookup yields CDR1 SGDLS and CDR2 YYNGEE. Trimming cost V 4 bases and J 0 bases, with 17 bases left between them. There are 16 residues in the CDR3.

The rearrangement links TRBV6-4 to TRBJ1-5, with 9 bases lining up with TRBD1. The length of the CDR3 is 15 residues. Germline CDR1 MRHNA, CDR2 SNTAGT. The junction had 6 bases not matched to a gene; V was cut back by 5 bases and J by 4 bases. The CDR3 DNA is TGTGCCAGCAGTCCCATCGGACAGGGGAATCAGCCCCAGCATTTT. Its protein is CASSPIGQGNQPQHF.

CDR3: CASSYSETTRGAFF. CDR3 sequence (DNA): TGTGCCAGCAGTTACTCTGAGACGACCCGAGGAGCTTTCTTT. The gene calls are TRBV6-5 and TRBJ1-1; D not certain. Germline V gene sequence: CDR1 MNHEY, CDR2 SVGAGI. The CDR3 length is 14 residues. With 0 bases removed from V and 10 bases from J, the gap between germline ends came to 15 bases.

The chain uses TRBV5-1 and TRBJ2-6; possibly TRBD2 for D (6 bases). The CDR3 is 16 residues long. Germline V gene sequence: CDR1 SGHRS, CDR2 YFSETQ. Trimming left V 0 bases short and J 1 base short, with 8 bases between. The DNA of the CDR3 is TGCGCCAGCAGCTTGGACGGGGGTTCTGGGGCCAACGTCCTGACTTTC. Translation gives CASSLDGGSGANVLTF.

The V gene is TRBV6-4, the J gene TRBJ2-3, with D unclear. Trimming pared 2 bases from V and 5 bases from J, leaving 8 bases between. Germline loops: CDR1 MRHNA, CDR2 SNTAGT. The CDR3 runs to 13 residues. CDR3 nucleotide sequence: TGTGCCAGCAGTGACCCCCCTGGAGATACGCAGTATTTT. It specifies CASSDPPGDTQYF.

This chain joins TRBV11-1 and TRBJ1-1, with D unclear. Germline lookup yields CDR1 SGHAT and CDR2 FQDESV (reference sequence). The CDR3 is 16 residues long. V lost 3 bases, J lost 1 base, and 15 bases lay in between. CDR3 sequence (DNA): TGTGCCAGCAGCTTTCGCACTCCGGGCGGGAACACTGAAGCTTTCTTT. Its translation: CASSFRTPGGNTEAFF.

The V call is TRBV12-5, the J call TRBJ2-6; D unclear. Germline CDR1 LGHNT, CDR2 FRNRAP. The ends were cut back, 7 bases at V and 4 bases at J, with 8 bases in the middle. The CDR3 sequence is 13 residues long. In DNA, the CDR3 is TGTGCTAGTGCCCGCCAAGGGGCCAACGTCCTGACTTTC. Protein product: CASARQGANVLTF.

This clone was counted a few times. This sequence joins TRBV19 and TRBJ1-5, with TRBD1 as a possible D gene (5 bases). The V end was cut by 4 bases, the J end by 6 bases, with 10 bases between. The germline V gene encodes CDR1 LNHDA and CDR2 SQIVND (reference sequence). The CDR3 contains 13 residues. CDR3 sequence: CASSSREFQPQHF. In DNA form, the CDR3 reads TGTGCCAGTAGTAGCAGGGAATTTCAGCCCCAGCATTTT.

The V call is TRBV18, the J call TRBJ1-1; D is undetermined. The CDR3 is 14 residues long. Germline V gives CDR1 KGHSH, CDR2 LQKENI. Trimming took off 5 bases at V and 7 bases at J, with 17 bases between the two ends. The CDR3 DNA reads TGTGCCAGCTCAAATATTAACAGAGAACTTGAAGCTTTCTTT. This encodes CASSNINRELEAFF.

The V and J genes are TRBV2 and TRBJ2-1; D is possibly TRBD2 (5 bases). Germline CDR1 SNHLY, CDR2 FYNNEI. The CDR3 totals 15 residues. V lost 6 bases to trimming and J lost 0 bases, with 12 bases between them. CDR3 sequence (DNA): TGTGCCAGCAGCCAGCGGTCGAGCTCCTACAATGAGCAGTTCTTC. It yields the protein CASSQRSSSYNEQFF.

The chain is built from TRBV19 and TRBJ2-5; no clear D. This CDR3 comprises 14 residues. In germline, CDR1 is LNHDA, CDR2 SQIVND (reference sequence). V was pared by 6 bases and J by 3 bases, with 14 bases between. CDR3 loop: CASSPNIKKETQYF. In nucleotides, the CDR3 is TGTGCCAGTAGCCCCAACATAAAAAAAGAGACCCAGTACTTC.

This sequence joins TRBV30 and TRBJ1-4; the D is unclear. CDR3 length equals 15 residues. CDR1 and CDR2 (germline): GTSNPN, SVGIG (reference sequence). V shed 3 bases and J shed 0 bases, with 11 bases lying between them. CDR3 sequence reads: CAWRQEGATNEKLFF. In nucleotides, the CDR3 is TGTGCCTGGAGGCAGGAGGGCGCAACTAATGAAAAACTGTTTTTT.

The V call is TRBV3-1 (or the pseudogene TRBV3-2), the J call TRBJ1-2; D unresolved. The CDR3 spans 12 residues. The V end was cut by 7 bases, the J end by 10 bases, with 16 bases between. Germline V gene sequence: CDR1 LGHDT, CDR2 YNNKEL (reference sequence). The DNA of the CDR3 is TGTGCCAGCACTCGGATGGACGGATCCTACACCTTC. As protein: CASTRMDGSYTF.

The chain is built from TRBV6-5 and TRBJ2-3; no clear D gene. V gave up 5 bases and J gave up 3 bases, with 6 bases separating them. There are 12 residues in the CDR3. CDR1 MNHEY and CDR2 SVGAGI come from the germline V gene. The CDR3: CASSLQTDTQYF. The CDR3 DNA reads as TGTGCCAGCAGTCTTCAAACAGATACGCAGTATTTT.

J is TRBJ1-5 and V is TRBV19; 7 positions agree with TRBD1. This CDR3 comprises 13 residues. V shed 7 bases and J 4 bases; nucleotides not matched to a gene: 4. Germline-derived CDR1 and CDR2 are LNHDA and SQIVND (reference sequence). CDR3 amino acids: CASTLDRNQPQHF. CDR3 nucleotide sequence: TGTGCCAGTACCCTGGACAGGAATCAGCCCCAGCATTTT.

This clone was detected only once. The V gene is TRBV18, the J gene TRBJ1-2; a possible D gene is TRBD1 (5 bases). The CDR3 totals 14 residues. Trimming stripped 1 base from V and 4 bases from J, with 10 bases between. Looked up from germline, CDR1 is KGHSH and CDR2 is LQKENI. The CDR3 loop reads CASSPQDGTYGYTF. CDR3 DNA sequence: TGTGCCAGCTCACCACAGGACGGGACCTATGGCTACACCTTC. The full variable domain, in which reference TRBV18 and TRBJ1-2 provide the parts outside the CDR3, is NAGVMQNPRHLVRRRGQEARLRCSPMKGHSHVYWYRQLPEEGLKFMVYLQKENIIDESGMPKERFSAEFPKEGPSILRIQQVVRGDSAAYFCASSPQDGTYGYTFGSGTRLTVV.

CDR3 bases: TGTGCCAGTAGTACCCCAGGGCTAGCTGGGGCCAACGTCCTGACTTTC. Translation: CASSTPGLAGANVLTF. The chain links TRBV19 to TRBJ2-6, with TRBD1 as a possible D gene (5 bases). The germline CDR1 and CDR2 sequences are LNHDA and SQIVND (reference sequence). The CDR3 sequence is 16 residues long. Trimming took off 4 bases at V and 2 bases at J, with 12 bases between the two ends.

The V gene is TRBV4-3, the J gene TRBJ1-1; the match to TRBD1 covers 9 bases. The trim removed 3 bases at V and 4 bases at J, leaving 3 bases unmatched. The CDR3 consists of 14 residues. Germline CDR1 reads LGHNA; CDR2 reads YSLEER. The CDR3 nucleotides read TGCGCCAGCAGCCAGGACAGGGGCAGCACTGAAGCTTTCTTT. This gives the protein CASSQDRGSTEAFF.

This chain links TRBV6-5 with TRBJ2-6, with a possible D match to TRBD1 (5 bases). This CDR3 region has 15 residues. Trimming took off 11 bases at V and 2 bases at J, with 16 bases between the two ends. Germline values: CDR1 MNHEY, CDR2 SVGAGI. The CDR3 region is CAGQIGDTGANVLTF. CDR3 nucleotides: TGTGCCGGTCAGATAGGGGATACTGGGGCCAACGTCCTGACTTTC.

The gene calls are TRBV6-5 and TRBJ1-2, with a tentative D call TRBD1 (6 bases). Deletions cut 7 bases from V and 7 bases from J, with 16 bases between. The CDR3 extends over 13 amino acids. From germline, CDR1 is MNHEY and CDR2 SVGAGI. CDR3 DNA sequence: TGTGCCAGCAACAACAGGGTAGGAGTTGGCTACACCTTC. This translates into CASNNRVGVGYTF.

The V gene is TRBV2, the J gene TRBJ1-2; D is undetermined. This CDR3 region has 13 residues. V lost 2 bases and J 8 bases, leaving 12 bases between the germline ends. Germline lookup yields CDR1 SNHLY and CDR2 FYNNEI. CDR3 coding DNA: TGTGCCAGCAGTGAAAGCCCAGTCCAAGGCTACACCTTC. Residues: CASSESPVQGYTF. The complete variable domain, with remaining parts taken from reference TRBV2 and TRBJ1-2, reads EPEVTQTPSHQVTQMGQEVILRCVPISNHLYFYWYRQILGQKVEFLVSFYNNEISEKSEIFDDQFSVERPDGSNFTLKIRSTKLEDSAMYFCASSESPVQGYTFGSGTRLTVV.

V usage is TRBV6-5 and J usage is TRBJ1-6, with TRBD1 matching over 7 bases. The V gene's germline CDR1 is MNHEY and CDR2 SVGAGI. This CDR3 is built from 12 residues. The J segment lost 10 bases and the V segment lost 6 bases, leaving 3 bases of the junction unmatched. The CDR3 DNA is TGTGCCAGCAGGACAGGGAACTCACCCCTCCACTTT. Amino acids: CASRTGNSPLHF.

The chain joins TRBV4-3 to TRBJ1-6; no firm D call. This CDR3 is built from 13 residues. V dropped 0 bases and J dropped 14 bases, with 11 bases sitting between them. Germline V gene sequence: CDR1 LGHNA, CDR2 YSLEER. The CDR3 protein is CASSQDQERALHF. In nucleotides, the CDR3 is TGCGCCAGCAGCCAAGATCAAGAGAGGGCCCTCCACTTT.

The rearrangement joins TRBV20-1 to TRBJ2-5; tentative D call: TRBD2 (6 bases). The length of the CDR3 is 13 residues. Trimming left V 3 bases short and J 7 bases short, with 15 bases between. Germline assignment: CDR1 DFQATT and CDR2 SNEGSKA (reference sequence). The CDR3 DNA reads TGCAGTGCTAGTGGCGGGGCGGAAGGGACCCAGTACTTC. The encoded protein is CSASGGAEGTQYF.

This chain links TRBV12-3 or TRBV12-4 with TRBJ1-2; 8 nucleotides align to TRBD1. The trim removed 6 bases at V and 7 bases at J, leaving 4 bases unmatched. This CDR3 has 12 amino acids. The CDR3 is CASRPTGVGYTF. The DNA for the CDR3 is TGTGCCAGCAGACCGACAGGGGTTGGCTACACCTTC.

A single count supports this clone. J is TRBJ2-5 and V is TRBV6-2 or TRBV6-3; D is unresolved. This CDR3 is built from 12 residues. Trimming stripped 2 bases from V and 1 base from J, with 2 bases between. Germline-derived CDR1 and CDR2 are MNHEY and SVGEGT. CDR3 sequence reads: CASSYSQETQYF. CDR3 sequence (DNA): TGTGCCAGCAGTTACAGCCAAGAGACCCAGTACTTC.